What follows are 4 T cell receptor beta chains derived from one specimen sequenced in a study of cytotoxic CD8 clonotypes in ibrutinib-treated CLL. The repertoire was sequenced with immunoSEQ multiplex PCR; TCRdb's copy has only in-frame clones and lacks some. The sample contains about 200,000 clones, around 70% of which appear only once. Here the sequenced sample was PBMCs, taken after 12 months of ibrutinib treatment. Source of these receptors: a human donor with chronic lymphocytic leukemia.

The chain is built from TRBV9 and TRBJ2-5, with 7 bases fitting TRBD2. The CDR3 is 15 residues long. J lost 5 bases, V lost 3 bases, and 10 bases had no gene match. CDR1 and CDR2 from the germline V gene are SGDLS and YYNGEE. The CDR3 DNA follows: TGTGCCAGCAGCGGGAGTCAGCGGGGAGGGGAGACCCAGTACTTC. Translating it yields CASSGSQRGGETQYF.

This clone was detected only a few times. V is TRBV27 and J is TRBJ2-3; D is possibly TRBD1 (5 bases). The CDR3 is 14 residues long. Germline values: CDR1 MNHEY, CDR2 SMNVEV (reference sequence). V was cut by 3 bases and J by 2 bases, with 9 bases left in between. In DNA form, the CDR3 reads TGTGCCAGCAGTTTTAAACAGGTCACAGATACGCAGTATTTT. It translates to CASSFKQVTDTQYF.

This clone occurred once. V is TRBV30 and J is TRBJ1-2, with D tentatively TRBD1 (5 bases). Germline CDR1 is GTSNPN and CDR2 is SVGIG (reference sequence). With 4 bases removed from V and 2 bases from J, the gap between germline ends came to 14 bases. This CDR3 region has 14 residues. The CDR3 sequence is CAWTASRENYGYTF. Here the CDR3 DNA reads TGTGCCTGGACCGCCAGCAGGGAGAACTATGGCTACACCTTC.

The rearrangement links TRBV7-9 to TRBJ2-7; TRBD1 agrees at 7 bases. CDR1 is SEHNR and CDR2 is FQNEAQ in the germline V gene (reference sequence). The CDR3 consists of 15 residues. Trimming at V came to 5 bases and at J to 1 base, leaving 8 bases not matched to a gene. The CDR3 DNA follows: TGTGCCAGCAGCCTGACAGGGCAGGGTTCCTACGAGCAGTACTTC. Translating it yields CASSLTGQGSYEQYF.